These 24 T cell receptor beta chains were sequenced from one sample in a study of human T cells and chemical hapten exposure. TCRdb re-analysed the RACE reads in MiXCR, keeping a single row per CDR3 protein. The sample lists approximately 260,000 distinct CDR3 sequences, 7.5% to 10% occurring once. Time point described: pre-sensitization, week 0. As to treatment: therapeutic diphenylcyclopropenone sensitization with weekly scalp DPC. The sequencing used whole blood, collected in connection with sensitization to the hapten diphenylcyclopropenone (DPC). These receptors came from a middle-aged woman with alopecia areata. Some clones in this sample may be carry-over from other donors' samples.

This clonotype was picked up many times. This rearrangement joins TRBV6-6 to TRBJ2-7; 7 bases map to TRBD1. This CDR3 has 15 residues. CDR1 MNHNY and CDR2 SVGAGI come from the germline V gene (reference sequence). V lost 8 bases to trimming and J lost 1 base; unmatched junction nucleotides: 11. As DNA, the CDR3 is TGTGCCAGCCAAAGAGGGACAGAAGCTTCCTACGAGCAGTACTTC. Translation: CASQRGTEASYEQYF.

The table lists this clonotype with many counts. The chain joins TRBV6-5 to TRBJ2-3; possibly TRBD2 for D (6 bases). Trimming took 9 bases from V and 3 from J, leaving 22 bases between them. The CDR3 covers 16 residues. The germline V gene has CDR1 MNHEY and CDR2 SVGAGI. In DNA form, the CDR3 reads TGTGCCAGTTCCCCGGGAGAGCGGTATGGAACAGATACGCAGTATTTT. Its protein product is CASSPGERYGTDTQYF.

This clonotype was seen once. J is TRBJ2-1 and V is TRBV6-5, with a tentative D call TRBD2 (5 bases). Trimming took off 2 bases at V and 4 bases at J, with 9 bases between the two ends. CDR3 length equals 14 residues. Looked up from germline, CDR1 is MNHEY and CDR2 is SVGAGI. The CDR3: CASSYERSYNEQFF. The CDR3 coding sequence is TGTGCCAGCAGTTACGAGCGGAGTTACAATGAGCAGTTCTTC.

The J gene is TRBJ1-2, the V gene TRBV14; D is uncertain. The germline V and J ends were trimmed by 5 bases and 1 base, with 8 bases remaining between them. Germline values: CDR1 SGHDN, CDR2 FVKESK. The CDR3 consists of 13 residues. The CDR3 spells CASSNQDNYGYTF. As DNA, the CDR3 is TGTGCCAGCAGCAACCAGGATAACTATGGCTACACCTTC.

A remark on this clonotype: The junction and the germline gene differ at one end; a read error may be behind it. DNA of the CDR3: TGTGCCATCAGTGACGGACAGGGTCATTCACCCATCCACTTT. Translating it yields CAISDGQGHSPIHF. V gene TRBV10-3 combines with J gene TRBJ1-6; 8 bases are a match to TRBD1. Per the germline V gene, CDR1 is ENHRY and CDR2 is SYGVKD. The CDR3 has 14 residues.

This clonotype appeared a few times. This chain uses TRBV12-3 or TRBV12-4 with TRBJ1-2; 9 bases fit TRBD1. The CDR3 is 13 amino acids. V was pared by 4 bases and J by 4 bases, with 1 base of the junction left unmatched. The CDR3 loop is CASSSDRGYGYTF. Written as DNA, the CDR3 is TGTGCCAGCAGTTCGGACAGGGGCTATGGCTACACCTTC.

In DNA, the CDR3 is TGCGCCAGCAGCCAACTACAGTTCCAAGAGACCCAGTACTTC. Translating gives CASSQLQFQETQYF. V usage is TRBV4-3 and J usage is TRBJ2-5; D remains ambiguous. CDR1 LGHNA and CDR2 YSLEER come from the germline V gene. V lost 2 bases and J lost 1, with 8 bases in between. The CDR3 length is 14 residues.

This clonotype showed up just a few times. CDR3 loop: CAISESAGGGTDTQYF. DNA for the CDR3: TGTGCCATCAGTGAGTCCGCGGGAGGTGGCACAGATACGCAGTATTTT. The chain links TRBV10-3 to TRBJ2-3; 8 positions match TRBD2. The length of the CDR3 is 16 residues. Losses at the gene ends were 0 bases for V and 1 base for J; bases not matched to a gene: 3. Germline lookup yields CDR1 ENHRY and CDR2 SYGVKD.

The V and J genes are TRBV7-2 and TRBJ1-4, with no clear D. From germline, CDR1 is SGHTA and CDR2 FQGNSA. V lost 5 bases to trimming and J lost 8 bases, with 21 bases between them. The CDR3 is 16 amino acids. The CDR3 nucleotides are TGTGCCAGCAGCCGCCCAGCGGCCGCCTCTAGGGAAAAACTGTTTTTT. Its protein is CASSRPAAASREKLFF.

In DNA form, the CDR3 reads TGTGCCAGCAGCTTAGGGGTTACCACAGATACGCAGTATTTT. The encoded protein is CASSLGVTTDTQYF. The V call is TRBV11-1, the J call TRBJ2-3, with D unresolved. Trimming took off 1 base at V and 2 bases at J, with 7 bases between the two ends. CDR3 length: 14 amino acids. Germline lookup yields CDR1 SGHAT and CDR2 FQDESV (reference sequence).

The chain is built from TRBV27 and TRBJ2-2; 9 nucleotides agree with TRBD2. Trimming cost V 3 bases and J 2 bases; bases outside gene matches: 4. The germline V gene has CDR1 MNHEY and CDR2 SMNVEV (reference sequence). The CDR3 has 16 amino acids. DNA of the CDR3: TGTGCCAGCAGTTTCCGAGCGGGAGGAAACACCGGGGAGCTGTTTTTT. This gives the protein CASSFRAGGNTGELFF.

CDR3 loop: CASMEETQYF. In DNA, the CDR3 is TGTGCCAGCATGGAGGAGACCCAGTACTTC. This chain connects TRBV28 to TRBJ2-5; D gene uncertain. Germline loops: CDR1 MDHEN, CDR2 SYDVKM. Deletions cut 7 bases from V and 5 bases from J, with 5 bases between. The CDR3 contains 10 residues.

This clonotype turned up a few times. The V call is TRBV19, the J call TRBJ2-6; no reliable D call. The CDR3 has 14 amino acids. With 6 bases removed from V and 2 bases from J, the gap between germline ends came to 8 bases. Germline CDR1 LNHDA, CDR2 SQIVND (reference sequence). In DNA, the CDR3 is TGTGCCAGTAGGGCCCTAGCTGGGGCCAACGTCCTGACTTTC. Translated, it gives CASRALAGANVLTF. The entire variable domain, with the rest obtained from reference TRBV19 and TRBJ2-6, is as follows: DGGITQSPKYLFRKEGQNVTLSCEQNLNHDAMYWYRQDPGQGLRLIYYSQIVNDFQKGDIAEGYSVSREKKESFPLTVTSAQKNPTAFYLCASRALAGANVLTFGAGSRLTVL.

The sample holds a few counts of this clonotype. The J gene is TRBJ2-3, the V gene TRBV5-1, with no clear D. With 3 bases removed from V and 1 base from J, the gap between germline ends came to 9 bases. Germline loops: CDR1 SGHRS, CDR2 YFSETQ. There are 14 residues in the CDR3. The CDR3 spells CASSYGDRTDTQYF. CDR3 sequence (DNA): TGCGCCAGCAGCTACGGAGACCGCACAGATACGCAGTATTTT. The full variable domain, its missing parts supplied by reference TRBV5-1 and TRBJ2-3, is KAGVTQTPRYLIKTRGQQVTLSCSPISGHRSVSWYQQTPGQGLQFLFEYFSETQRNKGNFPGRFSGRQFSNSRSEMNVSTLELGDSALYLCASSYGDRTDTQYFGPGTRLTVL.

The chain links TRBV20-1 to TRBJ1-5; no clear D gene. The germline V gene has CDR1 DFQATT and CDR2 SNEGSKA (reference sequence). Trimming shortened V by 1 base and J by 7 bases, and 8 bases separated the two germline ends. This CDR3 spans 12 amino acids. This chain's CDR3 is CSARGVGQPQHF. The DNA of the CDR3 is TGCAGTGCTAGAGGGGTTGGCCAGCCCCAGCATTTT.

The chain has TRBV5-1 and TRBJ2-1; TRBD2 aligns across 7 bases. CDR3 size: 16 residues. The V gene's germline CDR1 is SGHRS and CDR2 YFSETQ. V gave up 0 bases and J gave up 0 bases; unmatched junction bases: 3. This CDR3 reads CASSLEAGSSYNEQFF. DNA for the CDR3: TGCGCCAGCAGCTTGGAAGCGGGGAGCTCCTACAATGAGCAGTTCTTC.

There are many counts of this clonotype. V is TRBV28 and J is TRBJ2-1, with D possibly matching TRBD2 (5 bases). The germline V gene has CDR1 MDHEN and CDR2 SYDVKM. The V end was cut by 5 bases, the J end by 6 bases, with 8 bases between. This CDR3 has 12 amino acids. This chain's CDR3 is CASSSGPNEQFF. The CDR3, as DNA: TGTGCCAGCAGTAGCGGACCCAATGAGCAGTTCTTC.

V usage is TRBV7-9 and J usage is TRBJ2-3, with 10 bases aligning to TRBD2. J was trimmed by 5 bases and V by 5 bases; bases with no gene match: 4. CDR1 and CDR2 (germline): SEHNR, FQNEAQ (reference sequence). The CDR3 runs to 14 residues. The CDR3 DNA follows: TGTGCCAGCAGCGCCCGACTAGCGGGAGATACGCAGTATTTT. It is translated as CASSARLAGDTQYF.

This clonotype was seen more than once but under ten times. V is TRBV7-9 and J is TRBJ2-7; unclear D gene. The CDR3 is 13 residues long. V was pared by 0 bases and J by 5 bases, with 8 bases between. CDR1 and CDR2 from the germline V gene are SEHNR and FQNEAQ (reference sequence). For the CDR3, the DNA is TGTGCCAGCAGCTTAGCGTCACAGCACGAGCAGTACTTC. As protein: CASSLASQHEQYF. The full variable domain, completed using reference TRBV7-9 and TRBJ2-7, is DTGVSQNPRHKITKRGQNVTFRCDPISEHNRLYWYRQTLGQGPEFLTYFQNEAQLEKSRLLSDRFSAERPKGSFSTLEIQRTEQGDSAMYLCASSLASQHEQYFGPGTRLTVT.

This clonotype was seen more than once but under ten times. The CDR3 bases are TGTGCCAGCAGCCCCGGGGGGACTAGCGGGAGCTACGAGCAGTACTTC. Protein: CASSPGGTSGSYEQYF. The genes are TRBV9 and TRBJ2-7; 14 bases map to TRBD2. The CDR3 is 16 amino acids. Per the germline V gene, CDR1 is SGDLS and CDR2 is YYNGEE. V trimming: 4 bases; J trimming: 3 bases; junction bases outside the gene matches: 6.

The V gene is TRBV6-2 or TRBV6-3, the J gene TRBJ2-7; no definite D call. The V gene lost 4 bases and the J gene lost 3 bases, with 10 bases spanning the gap. Germline loops: CDR1 MNHEY, CDR2 SVGEGT. This CDR3 has 13 residues. The CDR3 is CASSSPPRYEQYF. CDR3 nucleotide sequence: TGTGCCAGCAGTTCCCCTCCCCGCTACGAGCAGTACTTC.

DNA of the CDR3: TGTGCCAGCAACGGGGGGAGCTCCTATAATTCACCCCTCCACTTT. Translation: CASNGGSSYNSPLHF. The gene calls are TRBV28 and TRBJ1-6; TRBD1 is a possible D gene (5 bases). The CDR3 runs to 15 residues. CDR1 and CDR2 (germline): MDHEN, SYDVKM. V was shortened by 7 bases and J by 0 bases, with 10 bases between the two germline ends.

This clonotype was found a few times. The chain is built from TRBV7-6 and TRBJ1-3; no firm D call. The CDR3 sequence is 16 residues long. The germline gives CDR1 SGHVS, CDR2 FNYEAQ. V lost 5 bases, J lost 4 bases, and 18 bases lay in between. The chain's CDR3 is CASSQRFRGVGNTIYF. The DNA of the CDR3 is TGTGCCAGCAGCCAAAGATTTCGCGGGGTCGGAAACACCATATATTTT.

The chain joins TRBV11-2 to TRBJ2-3, with D maybe TRBD2 (6 bases). Per germline, CDR1 SGHAT and CDR2 FQNNGV. This CDR3 spans 17 amino acids. Trimming left V 0 bases short and J 7 bases short, with 20 bases between. The CDR3: CASSLDGLARFQNTQYF. CDR3 nucleotide sequence: TGTGCCAGCAGCTTAGATGGGCTAGCGAGGTTTCAAAATACGCAGTATTTT.